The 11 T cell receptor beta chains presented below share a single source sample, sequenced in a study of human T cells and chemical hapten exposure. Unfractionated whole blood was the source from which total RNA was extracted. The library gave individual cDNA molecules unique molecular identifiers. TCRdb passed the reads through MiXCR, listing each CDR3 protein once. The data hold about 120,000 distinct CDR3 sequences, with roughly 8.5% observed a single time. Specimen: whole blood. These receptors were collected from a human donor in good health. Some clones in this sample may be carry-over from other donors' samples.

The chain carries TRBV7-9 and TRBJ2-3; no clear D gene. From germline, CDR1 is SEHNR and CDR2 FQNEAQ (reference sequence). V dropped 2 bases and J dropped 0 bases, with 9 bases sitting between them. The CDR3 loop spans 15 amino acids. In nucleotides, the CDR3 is TGTGCCAGCAGCTTAAGCGCTAGAAGCACAGATACGCAGTATTTT. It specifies CASSLSARSTDTQYF.

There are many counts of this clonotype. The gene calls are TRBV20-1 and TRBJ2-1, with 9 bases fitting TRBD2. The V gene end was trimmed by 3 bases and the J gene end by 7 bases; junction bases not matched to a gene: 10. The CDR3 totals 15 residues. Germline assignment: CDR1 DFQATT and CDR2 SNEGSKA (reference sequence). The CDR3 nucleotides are TGCAGTGCTAGTGTTCGCGGGAGGGCCCGGAATGAGCAGTTCTTC. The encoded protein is CSASVRGRARNEQFF.

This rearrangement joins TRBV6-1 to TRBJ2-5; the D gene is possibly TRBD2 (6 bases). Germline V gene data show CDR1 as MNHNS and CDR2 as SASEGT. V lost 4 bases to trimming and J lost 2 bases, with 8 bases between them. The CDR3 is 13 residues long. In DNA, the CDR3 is TGTGCCAGCAGTGCCGGGGGTCAAGAGACCCAGTACTTC. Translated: CASSAGGQETQYF.

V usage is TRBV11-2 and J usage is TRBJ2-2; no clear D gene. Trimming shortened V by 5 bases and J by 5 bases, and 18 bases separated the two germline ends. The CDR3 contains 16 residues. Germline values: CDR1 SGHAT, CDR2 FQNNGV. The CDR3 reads CASSHSGPMGTGELFF. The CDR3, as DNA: TGTGCCAGCAGCCATTCGGGCCCTATGGGGACCGGGGAGCTGTTTTTT.

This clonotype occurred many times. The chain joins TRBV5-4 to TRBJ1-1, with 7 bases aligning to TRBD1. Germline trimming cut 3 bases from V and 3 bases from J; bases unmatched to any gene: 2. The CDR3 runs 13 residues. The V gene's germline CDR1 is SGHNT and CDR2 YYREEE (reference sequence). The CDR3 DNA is TGTGCCAGCAGCTCGAGGGGGCACACTGAAGCTTTCTTT. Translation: CASSSRGHTEAFF.

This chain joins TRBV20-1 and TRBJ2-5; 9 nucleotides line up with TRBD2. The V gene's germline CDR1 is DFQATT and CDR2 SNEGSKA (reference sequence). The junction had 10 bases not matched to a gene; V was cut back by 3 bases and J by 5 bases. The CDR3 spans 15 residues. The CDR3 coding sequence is TGCAGTGCTAGTACAGTGCGGGGGGGCCGGGAGACCCAGTACTTC. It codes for CSASTVRGGRETQYF.

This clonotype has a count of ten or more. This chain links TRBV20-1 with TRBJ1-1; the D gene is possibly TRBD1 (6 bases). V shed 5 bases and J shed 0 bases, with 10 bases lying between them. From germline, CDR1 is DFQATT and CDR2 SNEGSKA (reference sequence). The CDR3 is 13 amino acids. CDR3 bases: TGCAGTGCTCGACAGGCCCTGAACACTGAAGCTTTCTTT. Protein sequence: CSARQALNTEAFF.

CDR3 bases: TGTGCCAGCAGTTACACTCGGGGGGGACTAGGGGTGCACACAGATACGCAGTATTTT. Translation gives CASSYTRGGLGVHTDTQYF. The J gene is TRBJ2-3, the V gene TRBV6-5, with 8 bases fitting TRBD2. Trimming removed 2 bases from V and 2 bases from J; junction bases left unmatched: 15. Germline-derived CDR1 and CDR2 are MNHEY and SVGAGI. The CDR3 spans 19 residues.

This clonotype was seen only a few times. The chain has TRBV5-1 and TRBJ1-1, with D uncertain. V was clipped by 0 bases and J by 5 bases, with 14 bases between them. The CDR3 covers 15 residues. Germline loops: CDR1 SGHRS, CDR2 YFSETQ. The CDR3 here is CASSLGPGTETEAFF. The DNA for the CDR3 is TGCGCCAGCAGCTTGGGTCCGGGAACGGAGACTGAAGCTTTCTTT.

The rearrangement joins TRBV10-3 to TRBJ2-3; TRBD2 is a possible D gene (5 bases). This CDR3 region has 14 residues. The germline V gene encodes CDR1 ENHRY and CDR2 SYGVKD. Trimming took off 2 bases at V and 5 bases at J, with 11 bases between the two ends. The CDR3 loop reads CAISEPGRGDTQYF. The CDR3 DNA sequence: TGTGCCATCAGTGAGCCGGGCCGGGGAGATACGCAGTATTTT.

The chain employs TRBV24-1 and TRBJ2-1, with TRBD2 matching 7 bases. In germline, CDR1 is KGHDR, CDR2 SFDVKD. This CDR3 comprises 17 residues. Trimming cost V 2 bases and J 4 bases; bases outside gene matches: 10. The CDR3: CATSDSGGGPYYNEQFF. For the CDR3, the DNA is TGTGCCACCAGTGATTCGGGGGGAGGGCCGTATTACAATGAGCAGTTCTTC.